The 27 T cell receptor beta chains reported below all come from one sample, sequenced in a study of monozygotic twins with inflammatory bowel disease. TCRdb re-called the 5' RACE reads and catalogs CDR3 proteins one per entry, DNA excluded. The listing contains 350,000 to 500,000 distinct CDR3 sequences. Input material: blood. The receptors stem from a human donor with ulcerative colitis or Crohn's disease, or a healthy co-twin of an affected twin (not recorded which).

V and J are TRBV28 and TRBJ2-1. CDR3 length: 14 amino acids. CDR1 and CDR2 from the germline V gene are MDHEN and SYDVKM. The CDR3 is CASRSDSSYNEQFF. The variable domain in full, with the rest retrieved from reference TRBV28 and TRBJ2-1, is DVKVTQSSRYLVKRTGEKVFLECVQDMDHENMFWYRQDPGLGLRLIYFSYDVKMKEKGDIPEGYSVSREKKERFSLILESASTNQTSMYLCASRSDSSYNEQFFGPGTRLTVL.

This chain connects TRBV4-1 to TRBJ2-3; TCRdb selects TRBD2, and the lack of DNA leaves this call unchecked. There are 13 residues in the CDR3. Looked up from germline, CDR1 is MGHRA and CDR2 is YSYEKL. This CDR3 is CASSLWETDTQYF.

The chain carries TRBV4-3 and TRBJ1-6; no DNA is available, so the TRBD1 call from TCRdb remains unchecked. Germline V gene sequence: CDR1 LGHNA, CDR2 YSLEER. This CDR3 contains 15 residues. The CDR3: CASSQEAGVRSPLHF.

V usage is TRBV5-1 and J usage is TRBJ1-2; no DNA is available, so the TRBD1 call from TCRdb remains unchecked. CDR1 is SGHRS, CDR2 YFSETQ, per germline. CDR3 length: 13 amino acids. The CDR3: CASGTGGNYGYTF.

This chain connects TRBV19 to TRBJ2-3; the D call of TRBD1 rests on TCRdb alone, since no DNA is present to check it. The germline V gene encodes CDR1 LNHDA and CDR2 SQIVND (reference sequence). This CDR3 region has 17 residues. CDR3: CASSILATVASTDTQYF.

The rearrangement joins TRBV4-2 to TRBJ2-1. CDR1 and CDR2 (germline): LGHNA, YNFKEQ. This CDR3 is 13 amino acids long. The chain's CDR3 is CASGAGRDNEQFF.

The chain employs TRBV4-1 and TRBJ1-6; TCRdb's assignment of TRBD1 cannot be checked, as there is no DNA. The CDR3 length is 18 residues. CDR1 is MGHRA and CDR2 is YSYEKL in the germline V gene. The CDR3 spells CASSQVSERGPYNSPLHF.

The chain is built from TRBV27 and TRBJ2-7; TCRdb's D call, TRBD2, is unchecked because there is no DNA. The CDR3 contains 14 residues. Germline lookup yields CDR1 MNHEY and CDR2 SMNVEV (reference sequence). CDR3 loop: CASRIEGGSYEQYF.

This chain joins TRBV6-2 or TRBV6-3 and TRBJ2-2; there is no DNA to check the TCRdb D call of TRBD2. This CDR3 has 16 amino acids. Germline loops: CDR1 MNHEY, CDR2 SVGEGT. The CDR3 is CASRKTSGGATGELFF.

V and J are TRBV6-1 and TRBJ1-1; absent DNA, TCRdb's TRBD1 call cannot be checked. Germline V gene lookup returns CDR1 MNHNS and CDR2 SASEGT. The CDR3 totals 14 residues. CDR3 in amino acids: CASSENYNRAEAFF.

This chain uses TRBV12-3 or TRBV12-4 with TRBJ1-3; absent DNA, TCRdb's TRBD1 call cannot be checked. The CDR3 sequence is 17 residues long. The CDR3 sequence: CASSFWTGDSSGNTIYF.

The CDR3 reads CASSQGNEWAWKASSGANVLTF. The gene calls are TRBV13 and TRBJ2-6; without DNA, the TCRdb call of TRBD1 cannot be checked. The CDR3 runs 22 residues. The germline gives CDR1 PRHDT, CDR2 FYEKMQ (reference sequence).

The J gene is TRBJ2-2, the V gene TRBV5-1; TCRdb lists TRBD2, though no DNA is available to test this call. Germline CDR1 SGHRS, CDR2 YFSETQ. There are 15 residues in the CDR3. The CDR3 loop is CASSRASENTGELFF.

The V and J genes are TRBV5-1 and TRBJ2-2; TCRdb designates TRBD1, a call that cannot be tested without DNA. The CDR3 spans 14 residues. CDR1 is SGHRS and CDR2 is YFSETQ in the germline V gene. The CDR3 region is CASGQGPNTGELFF.

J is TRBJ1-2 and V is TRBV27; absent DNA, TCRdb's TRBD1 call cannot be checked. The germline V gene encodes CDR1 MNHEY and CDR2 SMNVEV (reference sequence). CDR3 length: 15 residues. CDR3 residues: CASSLTTGVSGGYTF.

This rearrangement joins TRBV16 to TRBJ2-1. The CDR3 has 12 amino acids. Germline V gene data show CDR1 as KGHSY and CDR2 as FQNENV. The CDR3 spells CASSQRYNEQFF.

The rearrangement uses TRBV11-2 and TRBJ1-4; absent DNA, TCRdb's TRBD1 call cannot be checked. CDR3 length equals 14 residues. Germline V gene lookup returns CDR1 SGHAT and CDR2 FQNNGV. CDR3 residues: CASSLEGGSEKLFF.

CDR3: CASSQKGRTDTQYF. The chain has TRBV28 and TRBJ2-3; with no DNA, the TCRdb D assignment of TRBD2 cannot be verified. Per germline, CDR1 MDHEN and CDR2 SYDVKM. This CDR3 has 14 residues. The full variable domain, in which reference TRBV28 and TRBJ2-3 provide the parts outside the CDR3, is DVKVTQSSRYLVKRTGEKVFLECVQDMDHENMFWYRQDPGLGLRLIYFSYDVKMKEKGDIPEGYSVSREKKERFSLILESASTNQTSMYLCASSQKGRTDTQYFGPGTRLTVL.

CDR3 in amino acids: CASSSFSYTDTQYF. The V gene is TRBV5-5, the J gene TRBJ2-3. The CDR3 has 14 residues. Germline CDR1 and CDR2: SGHKS and YYEKEE (reference sequence).

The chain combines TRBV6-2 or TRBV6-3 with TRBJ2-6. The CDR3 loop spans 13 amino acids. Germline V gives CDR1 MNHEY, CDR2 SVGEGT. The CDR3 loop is CASGYSGANVLTF.

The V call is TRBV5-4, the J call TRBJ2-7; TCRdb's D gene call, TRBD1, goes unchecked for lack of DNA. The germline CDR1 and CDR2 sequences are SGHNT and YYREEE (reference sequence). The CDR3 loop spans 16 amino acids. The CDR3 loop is CASSLWAGTGSYEQYF.

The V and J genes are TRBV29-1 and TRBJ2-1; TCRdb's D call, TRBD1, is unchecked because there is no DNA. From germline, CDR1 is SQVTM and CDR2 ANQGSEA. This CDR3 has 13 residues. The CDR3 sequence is CSVEDWYGTEQFF.

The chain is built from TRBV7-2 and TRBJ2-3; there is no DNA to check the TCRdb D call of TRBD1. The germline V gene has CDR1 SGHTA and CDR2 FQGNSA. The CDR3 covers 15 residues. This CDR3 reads CASSLRTGFTDTQYF.

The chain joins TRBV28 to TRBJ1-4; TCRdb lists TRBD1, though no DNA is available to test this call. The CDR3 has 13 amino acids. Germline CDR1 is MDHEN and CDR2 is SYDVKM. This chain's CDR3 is CATRQGTPEKLFF.

CDR3 loop: CASSPMGNEQFF. The chain links TRBV18 to TRBJ2-1. The CDR3 covers 12 residues. Looked up from germline, CDR1 is KGHSH and CDR2 is LQKENI. The entire variable domain, with the rest obtained from reference TRBV18 and TRBJ2-1, is as follows: NAGVMQNPRHLVRRRGQEARLRCSPMKGHSHVYWYRQLPEEGLKFMVYLQKENIIDESGMPKERFSAEFPKEGPSILRIQQVVRGDSAAYFCASSPMGNEQFFGPGTRLTVL.

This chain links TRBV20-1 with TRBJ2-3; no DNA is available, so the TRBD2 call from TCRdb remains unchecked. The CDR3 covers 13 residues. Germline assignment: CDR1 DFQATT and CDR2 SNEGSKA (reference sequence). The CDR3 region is CSAPAGRGASQYF.

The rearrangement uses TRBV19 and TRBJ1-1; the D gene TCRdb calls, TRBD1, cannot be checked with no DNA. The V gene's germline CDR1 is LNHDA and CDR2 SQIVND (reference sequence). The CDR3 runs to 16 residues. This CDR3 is CASSAGTGISGTEAFF.